The 11 T cell receptor beta chains listed next were all sequenced from one sample in a study of persistence of HIV-infected CD4 T cells. Their antigens are not known. Anti-CD3/anti-CD28 beads served as a nonspecific positive control stimulus. Sorting selected CD4+ T cells upregulating both CD40 ligand and CD69. The libraries were made with immunoSEQ version 4 in survey mode. Clones were read by immunoSEQ multiplex PCR, and TCRdb kept only the in-frame ones, dropping some. The sample includes 35,000 to 50,000 clones, roughly nine tenths of them seen just once. The sample here was CD4+ T cells sorted from PBMCs after approximately 19-hour stimulation, taken from a patient who received antiretroviral therapy. The source is an adult man with HIV who was CMV-seropositive.

The chain employs TRBV6-5 and TRBJ2-4; D may correspond to TRBD1 or TRBD2 (5 bases each). The germline CDR1 and CDR2 sequences are MNHEY and SVGAGI. The V end was cut by 4 bases, the J end by 5 bases, with 9 bases between. This CDR3 is 13 amino acids long. CDR3 nucleotide sequence: TGTGCCAGCAGTTCCGGGACCCAAAACATTCAGTACTTC. Translating gives CASSSGTQNIQYF.

The chain couples TRBV20-1 to TRBJ2-7, with a tentative D call TRBD2 (5 bases). Germline V gene sequence: CDR1 DFQATT, CDR2 SNEGSKA (reference sequence). There are 13 residues in the CDR3. The V end lost 3 bases, the J end lost 4 bases, and 13 bases lay between the germline ends. The CDR3 loop is CSASERRAYEQYF. The CDR3, as DNA: TGCAGTGCTAGTGAACGGCGGGCATACGAGCAGTACTTC.

The genes are TRBV12-3 or TRBV12-4 and TRBJ1-1, with D unclear. The length of the CDR3 is 13 residues. V lost 2 bases and J lost 0, with 4 bases in between. DNA for the CDR3: TGTGCCAGCAGTTTACACCTGAACACTGAAGCTTTCTTT. The encoded protein is CASSLHLNTEAFF.

The V gene is TRBV7-3, the J gene TRBJ2-7; 9 nucleotides line up with TRBD1. This CDR3 is 14 amino acids long. Germline loops: CDR1 SGHTA, CDR2 FQGTGA. The V segment lost 8 bases and the J segment 3 bases; nucleotides outside the gene matches: 8. The CDR3 nucleotides read TGTGCCAGCTCAGTGACAGGGGGGGACTACGAGCAGTACTTC. Amino acids: CASSVTGGDYEQYF.

This clone was seen only a few times. The chain joins TRBV7-2 to TRBJ2-1; 8 bases are a match to TRBD2. The V and J ends lost 5 bases and 6 bases, in that order; junction bases with no gene match: 9. The CDR3 is made up of 15 amino acids. The V gene's germline CDR1 is SGHTA and CDR2 FQGNSA. This chain's CDR3 is CASSGSAGGRNEQFF. CDR3 DNA: TGTGCCAGCAGCGGTTCTGCGGGGGGCCGCAATGAGCAGTTCTTC.

The chain uses TRBV19 and TRBJ2-7; a weak D match, TRBD2 (5 bases). V was cut by 2 bases and J by 7 bases, with 15 bases left in between. The CDR3 extends over 14 amino acids. The germline V gene encodes CDR1 LNHDA and CDR2 SQIVND (reference sequence). CDR3 coding DNA: TGTGCCAGTAGTATAAAGTCCCATACGGGGGAGCAGTACTTC. Amino acids: CASSIKSHTGEQYF.

The CDR3 sequence: CASSRGLASNNEQFF. The CDR3 region has the DNA TGTGCCAGTAGTAGGGGACTAGCGTCGAACAATGAGCAGTTCTTC. V usage is TRBV19 and J usage is TRBJ2-1; 10 nucleotides align to TRBD2. The CDR3 is made up of 15 amino acids. Germline assignment: CDR1 LNHDA and CDR2 SQIVND (reference sequence). V shed 4 bases and J 5 bases; nucleotides not matched to a gene: 5.

J is TRBJ1-5 and V is TRBV18; TRBD1 aligns across 9 bases. CDR1 and CDR2 (germline): KGHSH, LQKENI. The CDR3 has 15 residues. J was trimmed by 10 bases and V by 6 bases; bases with no gene match: 13. CDR3 residues: CASSPMGQGVIPQHF. For the CDR3, the DNA is TGTGCCAGCTCCCCCATGGGACAGGGTGTCATTCCCCAGCATTTT. Together with reference TRBV18 and TRBJ1-5, the CDR3 gives the full variable domain: NAGVMQNPRHLVRRRGQEARLRCSPMKGHSHVYWYRQLPEEGLKFMVYLQKENIIDESGMPKERFSAEFPKEGPSILRIQQVVRGDSAAYFCASSPMGQGVIPQHFGDGTRLSIL.

J is TRBJ2-1 and V is TRBV19; 10 bases agree with TRBD2. The CDR3 is 15 amino acids. Trimming took 4 bases from V and 8 from J; bases not matched to a gene: 8. Germline V lookup: CDR1 LNHDA, CDR2 SQIVND (reference sequence). The CDR3 region is CASSNSGGASHEQFF. CDR3 bases: TGTGCCAGTAGTAACAGCGGGGGGGCCTCGCATGAGCAGTTCTTC.

This clone was recorded only once. The V call is TRBV5-1, the J call TRBJ2-3, with D perhaps matching TRBD1 or TRBD2 (7 bases each). Germline V gives CDR1 SGHRS, CDR2 YFSETQ. V dropped 3 bases and J dropped 4 bases, with 15 bases sitting between them. This CDR3 is built from 15 residues. Written as DNA, the CDR3 is TGCGCCAGCAGCTGGCGACAGGGAGGGGCAGATACGCAGTATTTT. It is translated as CASSWRQGGADTQYF.

The chain's CDR3 is CASSPGRDYGYTF. The CDR3 region has the DNA TGTGCCAGCTCACCCGGCAGGGACTATGGCTACACCTTC. The chain employs TRBV18 and TRBJ1-2; a weak D match, TRBD1 (5 bases). V shed 3 bases and J shed 3 bases, with 8 bases lying between them. Germline CDR1 and CDR2: KGHSH and LQKENI. The length of the CDR3 is 13 residues.